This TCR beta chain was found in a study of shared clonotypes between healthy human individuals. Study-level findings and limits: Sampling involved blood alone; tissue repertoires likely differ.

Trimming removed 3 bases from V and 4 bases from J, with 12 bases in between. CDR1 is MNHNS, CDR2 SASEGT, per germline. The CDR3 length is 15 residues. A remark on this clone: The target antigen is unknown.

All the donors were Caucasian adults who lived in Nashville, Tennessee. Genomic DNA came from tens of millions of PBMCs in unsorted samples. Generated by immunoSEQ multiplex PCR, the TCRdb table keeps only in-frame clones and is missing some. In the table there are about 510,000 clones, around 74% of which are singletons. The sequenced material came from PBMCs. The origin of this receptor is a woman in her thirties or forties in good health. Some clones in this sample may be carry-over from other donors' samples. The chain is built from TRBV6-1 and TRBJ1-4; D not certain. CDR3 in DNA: TGTGCCAGCAGTGACATCGGGCAGATTAATGAAAAACTGTTTTTT. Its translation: CASSDIGQINEKLFF.